The 15 T cell receptor beta chains presented below share a single source sample, sequenced in a study of monozygotic twins with inflammatory bowel disease. TCRdb re-called the 5' RACE reads and shows each CDR3 protein once, DNA omitted. Its table lists more than 110,000 distinct CDR3 sequences. The material sequenced was blood. These receptor sequences come from a human donor with ulcerative colitis or Crohn's disease, or a healthy co-twin of an affected twin (not recorded which).

This rearrangement joins TRBV29-1 to TRBJ1-2. In germline, CDR1 is SQVTM, CDR2 ANQGSEA. The CDR3 is made up of 12 amino acids. The CDR3 protein is CSVVRDNYGYTF.

This sequence joins TRBV7-2 and TRBJ2-7. This CDR3 has 11 amino acids. Germline values: CDR1 SGHTA, CDR2 FQGNSA. CDR3 in amino acids: CASSLEYEQYF. The whole variable domain, filled in from reference TRBV7-2 and TRBJ2-7, reads GAGVSQSPSNKVTEKGKDVELRCDPISGHTALYWYRQSLGQGLEFLIYFQGNSAPDKSGLPSDRFSAERTGGSVSTLTIQRTQQEDSAVYLCASSLEYEQYFGPGTRLTVT.

The chain is built from TRBV12-3 or TRBV12-4 and TRBJ1-3. There are 16 residues in the CDR3. CDR3 region: CASSPTALNSGNTIYF.

The V call is TRBV19, the J call TRBJ2-1; TCRdb's D call, TRBD2, is unchecked because there is no DNA. Germline CDR1 and CDR2: LNHDA and SQIVND (reference sequence). The CDR3 extends over 14 amino acids. This CDR3 reads CASRGLAGGKEQFF.

The chain carries TRBV7-2 and TRBJ2-7; checking the TCRdb D call of TRBD2 is not possible without DNA. The CDR3 sequence is 13 residues long. The germline CDR1 and CDR2 sequences are SGHTA and FQGNSA. The CDR3 reads CASSLTEGTASSF.

The chain recombines TRBV4-2 with TRBJ1-1; as DNA is missing, the TRBD1 call by TCRdb cannot be tested. This CDR3 has 16 residues. Germline CDR1 is LGHNA and CDR2 is YNFKEQ. This CDR3 is CASSQETTGVQTEAFF.

This chain uses TRBV7-6 with TRBJ1-1. The germline gives CDR1 SGHVS, CDR2 FNYEAQ. There are 13 residues in the CDR3. The CDR3 is CASSHEIWGRAFF.

V usage is TRBV5-1 and J usage is TRBJ2-4. The CDR3 contains 14 residues. Germline lookup yields CDR1 SGHRS and CDR2 YFSETQ. The CDR3 sequence: CASSELSTANIQYF. The whole variable domain, filled in from reference TRBV5-1 and TRBJ2-4, reads KAGVTQTPRYLIKTRGQQVTLSCSPISGHRSVSWYQQTPGQGLQFLFEYFSETQRNKGNFPGRFSGRQFSNSRSEMNVSTLELGDSALYLCASSELSTANIQYFGAGTRLSVL.

This chain's CDR3 is CASSQTGTPIEKLFF. V and J are TRBV19 and TRBJ1-4; the D call of TRBD1 rests on TCRdb alone, since no DNA is present to check it. The germline gives CDR1 LNHDA, CDR2 SQIVND (reference sequence). The CDR3 has 15 amino acids.

This chain links TRBV10-3 with TRBJ2-2; TCRdb outputs TRBD1, but without DNA this stays unchecked. Germline CDR1 and CDR2: ENHRY and SYGVKD. The CDR3 sequence is 14 residues long. Here the CDR3 reads CAIRGTGDAGELFF.

The rearrangement joins TRBV20-1 to TRBJ1-5; TCRdb proposes TRBD1, but this gene call is untestable without DNA. The length of the CDR3 is 15 residues. The V gene's germline CDR1 is DFQATT and CDR2 SNEGSKA (reference sequence). CDR3 sequence: CSAPGTGVSNQPQHF.

The chain uses TRBV10-3 and TRBJ2-4; no DNA is available, so the TRBD1 call from TCRdb remains unchecked. CDR1 is ENHRY, CDR2 SYGVKD, per germline. This CDR3 spans 15 amino acids. CDR3 in amino acids: CAISEGGMEKNIQYF.

CDR3: CASNSRQANSPLHF. This chain links TRBV6-6 with TRBJ1-6; TCRdb returns TRBD1, unconfirmable since there is no DNA. CDR3 length equals 14 residues. CDR1 is MNHNY and CDR2 is SVGAGI in the germline V gene (reference sequence).

The chain employs TRBV12-3 or TRBV12-4 and TRBJ2-5; the D gene TCRdb calls, TRBD2, cannot be checked with no DNA. This CDR3 contains 16 residues. The CDR3 loop is CASSLGLAGVGETQYF.

This chain joins TRBV20-1 and TRBJ2-3; the TRBD2 assignment by TCRdb is unverifiable without DNA. Germline values: CDR1 DFQATT, CDR2 SNEGSKA (reference sequence). The CDR3 spans 15 residues. CDR3 protein: CSARDPAGVTDTQYF.